One and the same sample provided the 5 T cell receptor beta chains below, sequenced in a study of shared clonotypes between healthy human individuals. Sequencing used immunoSEQ multiplex PCR; TCRdb keeps in-frame clones, though not all of them. Of some 320,000 clones in the sample, around 87% were seen once. Sample: memory CD8+ T cells sorted from blood. The subset: CD45RO+ cells pooled with CCR7-negative TemRA cells. Receptors originate from a man between 18 and 35 years old in good health.

The chain employs TRBV18 and TRBJ1-2; D is perhaps TRBD1 (5 bases). The V and J ends lost 1 base and 4 bases respectively, with 13 bases between them. The CDR3 consists of 15 residues. Per germline, CDR1 KGHSH and CDR2 LQKENI. This CDR3 is CASSPQKGDPYGYTF. The CDR3 DNA sequence: TGTGCCAGCTCACCACAAAAAGGGGATCCCTATGGCTACACCTTC.

The chain employs TRBV19 and TRBJ2-1; 7 bases map to TRBD1. Germline V CDR1 and CDR2: LNHDA, SQIVND (reference sequence). V trimming: 5 bases; J trimming: 4 bases; junction bases outside the gene matches: 2. CDR3 length: 13 residues. CDR3 DNA: TGTGCCAGTAGTTGGGACAGTTACAATGAGCAGTTCTTC. Amino acid sequence: CASSWDSYNEQFF.

The rearrangement joins TRBV6-6 to TRBJ1-4; D perhaps matches TRBD1 (5 bases). This CDR3 is built from 14 residues. V lost 7 bases to trimming and J lost 6 bases, with 15 bases between them. In germline, CDR1 is MNHNY, CDR2 SVGAGI (reference sequence). The CDR3 here is CASIGTLVDEKLFF. The CDR3 nucleotides read TGTGCCAGCATCGGGACCCTTGTCGATGAAAAACTGTTTTTT.

The rearrangement joins TRBV28 to TRBJ2-7; D remains unclear. The CDR3 covers 11 residues. Per germline, CDR1 MDHEN and CDR2 SYDVKM. The V gene lost 7 bases and the J gene lost 7 bases, with 11 bases spanning the gap. The CDR3, as DNA: TGTGCCAGCACCGGCTGGGTTGAGCAGTACTTC. It codes for CASTGWVEQYF.

The DNA for the CDR3 is TGTGCCACCGGGGAACTGGTCTCCTACGAGCAGTACTTC. Amino acid sequence: CATGELVSYEQYF. This chain joins TRBV28 and TRBJ2-7, with a tentative D call TRBD2 (5 bases). The CDR3 extends over 13 amino acids. Trimming took off 10 bases at V and 0 bases at J, with 13 bases between the two ends. The germline gives CDR1 MDHEN, CDR2 SYDVKM. Supplemented by reference TRBV28 and TRBJ2-7, the full variable domain reads DVKVTQSSRYLVKRTGEKVFLECVQDMDHENMFWYRQDPGLGLRLIYFSYDVKMKEKGDIPEGYSVSREKKERFSLILESASTNQTSMYLCATGELVSYEQYFGPGTRLTVT.